The 31 T cell receptor beta chains given below trace back to one sample, sequenced in a study of control samples from healthy donors and cancer patients. The method was immunoSEQ multiplex PCR; TCRdb's version includes in-frame clones alone and lacks a portion of them. The sample carries around 75,000 clones, around 92% recorded once. Sequenced: blood. The receptors derive from a woman aged 55-75 years in good health.

The chain couples TRBV9 to TRBJ2-5, with D possibly being TRBD1 (6 bases). Germline CDR1 reads SGDLS; CDR2 reads YYNGEE. The ends were cut back, 3 bases at V and 2 bases at J, with 11 bases in the middle. This CDR3 spans 14 amino acids. This CDR3 is CASSARGGQETQYF. CDR3 in DNA: TGTGCCAGCAGCGCCAGGGGTGGGCAAGAGACCCAGTACTTC.

The chain uses TRBV6-4 and TRBJ1-2; perhaps TRBD1 as D (5 bases). Germline assignment: CDR1 MRHNA and CDR2 SNTAGT. There are 13 residues in the CDR3. The V end was cut by 6 bases, the J end by 4 bases, with 12 bases between. CDR3 coding DNA: TGTGCCAGCAGCAAAACGGGGACCTATGGCTACACCTTC. Translation gives CASSKTGTYGYTF.

The rearrangement joins TRBV7-9 to TRBJ2-3, with 9 nucleotides matching TRBD2. The length of the CDR3 is 19 residues. V was clipped by 4 bases and J by 2 bases; unmatched bases: 16. Germline V gives CDR1 SEHNR, CDR2 FQNEAQ (reference sequence). The CDR3 loop reads CASSSTTRPTSGNTDTQYF. DNA for the CDR3: TGTGCCAGCAGCTCTACTACCCGACCGACTAGCGGAAACACAGATACGCAGTATTTT. Using reference TRBV7-9 and TRBJ2-3 for the parts outside the CDR3, the full variable domain is DTGVSQNPRHKITKRGQNVTFRCDPISEHNRLYWYRQTLGQGPEFLTYFQNEAQLEKSRLLSDRFSAERPKGSFSTLEIQRTEQGDSAMYLCASSSTTRPTSGNTDTQYFGPGTRLTVL.

Here the CDR3 reads CASRGRGLGEKLFF. CDR3 sequence (DNA): TGTGCCAGCAGGGGGAGGGGGCTTGGTGAAAAACTGTTTTTT. The genes are TRBV2 and TRBJ1-4; 7 bases fit TRBD1. The CDR3 covers 14 residues. The junction had 8 bases not matched to a gene; V was cut back by 6 bases and J by 7 bases. The germline CDR1 and CDR2 sequences are SNHLY and FYNNEI.

This sequence joins TRBV28 and TRBJ2-5, with TRBD2 as a possible D gene (5 bases). In germline, CDR1 is MDHEN, CDR2 SYDVKM. The germline V and J ends were trimmed by 0 bases and 4 bases, with 9 bases remaining between them. The CDR3 loop spans 14 amino acids. CDR3 coding DNA: TGTGCCAGCAGTTTATGGCCAGAGGGAGAGACCCAGTACTTC. Encoded protein: CASSLWPEGETQYF.

This chain joins TRBV6-5 and TRBJ2-7, with D possibly TRBD1 on 6 matching bases. This CDR3 region has 13 residues. Germline lookup yields CDR1 MNHEY and CDR2 SVGAGI. Trimming cost V 10 bases and J 5 bases, with 18 bases left between them. CDR3: CANNMTGTDEQYF. The CDR3 nucleotides are TGTGCCAACAACATGACAGGTACGGACGAGCAGTACTTC.

This clone was picked up a small number of times. This sequence joins TRBV30 and TRBJ2-2, with 8 bases lining up with TRBD1. CDR1 GTSNPN and CDR2 SVGIG come from the germline V gene (reference sequence). The CDR3 covers 13 residues. CDR3 amino acids: CARDRGPTGELFF. CDR3 coding DNA: TGTGCTCGAGACAGGGGACCCACCGGGGAGCTGTTTTTT. Full variable domain (remainder filled in from reference TRBV30 and TRBJ2-2): SQTIHQWPATLVQPVGSPLSLECTVEGTSNPNLYWYRQAAGRGLQLLFYSVGIGQISSEVPQNLSASRPQDRQFILSSKKLLLSDSGFYLCARDRGPTGELFFGEGSRLTVL.

The V gene is TRBV6-5, the J gene TRBJ2-5, with D hard to call. Germline lookup yields CDR1 MNHEY and CDR2 SVGAGI. The V end was cut by 6 bases, the J end by 4 bases, with 9 bases between. CDR3 length equals 12 residues. DNA of the CDR3: TGTGCCAGCAGGCCTGACCTAGAGACCCAGTACTTC. Its translation: CASRPDLETQYF.

This sequence joins TRBV21-1 and TRBJ2-1; the tabulated D call, TRBD2, remains unverified against the DNA. TRBV21-1 is a pseudogene. The CDR3 length is 13 residues. Written as DNA, the CDR3 is TGTGCCAGTGATGGACTAGCGGGAGCTGAGCAGTTCTTC. Its translation is CASDGLAGAEQFF.

The chain employs TRBV6-5 and TRBJ1-2, with D maybe TRBD1 (5 bases). Germline V gene sequence: CDR1 MNHEY, CDR2 SVGAGI. Trimming left V 5 bases short and J 4 bases short, with 11 bases between. The CDR3 runs 13 residues. CDR3 nucleotides: TGTGCCAGCAGTCTCACAGGAGGCTATGGCTACACCTTC. Protein sequence: CASSLTGGYGYTF.

This sequence joins TRBV14 and TRBJ2-3; perhaps TRBD2 as D (5 bases). Germline CDR1 and CDR2: SGHDN and FVKESK. Trimming shortened V by 5 bases and J by 2 bases, and 14 bases separated the two germline ends. The CDR3 consists of 15 residues. This CDR3 is CASSLLTGFTDTQYF. In DNA form, the CDR3 reads TGTGCCAGCAGCTTACTTACGGGGTTCACAGATACGCAGTATTTT. Based on the CDR3 plus reference TRBV14 and TRBJ2-3, the full variable domain is EAGVTQFPSHSVIEKGQTVTLRCDPISGHDNLYWYRRVMGKEIKFLLHFVKESKQDESGMPNNRFLAERTGGTYSTLKVQPAELEDSGVYFCASSLLTGFTDTQYFGPGTRLTVL.

This chain connects TRBV30 to TRBJ1-6; D is undetermined. The germline V gene has CDR1 GTSNPN and CDR2 SVGIG (reference sequence). Trimming removed 3 bases from V and 7 bases from J, with 10 bases in between. The CDR3 is 13 amino acids. The CDR3 region is CAWRGTGNSPLHF. The CDR3 coding sequence is TGTGCCTGGAGAGGTACGGGAAATTCACCCCTCCACTTT.

The J gene is TRBJ1-2, the V gene TRBV11-2, with D perhaps matching TRBD1 (5 bases). Looked up from germline, CDR1 is SGHAT and CDR2 is FQNNGV. The CDR3 consists of 13 residues. V was shortened by 8 bases and J by 8 bases, with 18 bases between the two germline ends. The CDR3 loop reads CASGEGTSKGYTF. The CDR3, as DNA: TGTGCCAGCGGCGAAGGGACGTCGAAGGGCTACACCTTC.

The chain joins TRBV24-1 to TRBJ2-7; no definite D call. The CDR3 contains 14 residues. Germline assignment: CDR1 KGHDR and CDR2 SFDVKD. V was pared by 4 bases and J by 1 base, with 10 bases between. The CDR3 spells CATSDPSGSYEQYF. Here the CDR3 DNA reads TGTGCCACCAGTGACCCCTCCGGGTCCTACGAGCAGTACTTC.

The chain has TRBV24-1 and TRBJ2-5, with 7 positions matching TRBD2. V lost 4 bases, J lost 0 bases, and 1 base stayed unmatched. The CDR3 extends over 14 amino acids. CDR1 is KGHDR and CDR2 is SFDVKD in the germline V gene. The CDR3 reads CATSESGDQETQYF. The DNA for the CDR3 is TGTGCCACCAGTGAGAGCGGGGACCAAGAGACCCAGTACTTC.

In its sample, this clone was seen a few times. The chain recombines TRBV7-9 with TRBJ2-2, with D maybe TRBD2 (5 bases). V lost 1 base and J 6 bases, leaving 12 bases between the germline ends. The CDR3 is 15 residues long. The germline V gene has CDR1 SEHNR and CDR2 FQNEAQ (reference sequence). The CDR3 DNA sequence: TGTGCCAGCAGCTTAGGAGGGAAGGTCGCCGGGGAGCTGTTTTTT. Its translation is CASSLGGKVAGELFF.

This chain uses TRBV6-6 with TRBJ1-5, with unresolved D. The CDR3 has 14 residues. Germline loops: CDR1 MNHNY, CDR2 SVGAGI (reference sequence). Trimming shortened V by 5 bases and J by 2 bases, and 10 bases separated the two germline ends. The CDR3 here is CASSPTWGNQPQHF. In DNA form, the CDR3 reads TGTGCCAGCAGTCCCACCTGGGGCAATCAGCCCCAGCATTTT.

The rearrangement uses TRBV10-1 and TRBJ1-2; D call uncertain. V was cut by 2 bases and J by 0 bases, with 4 bases left in between. This CDR3 contains 13 residues. CDR1 and CDR2 from the germline V gene are WNHNN and SYGVQD (reference sequence). The CDR3 bases are TGCGCCAGCAGTGAGAGTACTAACTATGGCTACACCTTC. Amino acids: CASSESTNYGYTF.

The genes are TRBV7-2 and TRBJ2-7, with TRBD2 identical over 8 bases. J was trimmed by 2 bases and V by 0 bases; bases with no gene match: 0. The CDR3 runs 14 residues. From germline, CDR1 is SGHTA and CDR2 FQGNSA. The CDR3 is CASSLALAAYEQYF. The DNA for the CDR3 is TGTGCCAGCAGCTTAGCACTAGCGGCCTACGAGCAGTACTTC.

The chain employs TRBV30 and TRBJ1-5; a weak D match, TRBD1 (6 bases). CDR1 is GTSNPN, CDR2 SVGIG, per germline (reference sequence). This CDR3 has 12 residues. Trimming pared 4 bases from V and 9 bases from J, leaving 13 bases between. The CDR3: CAWNRALRPQHF. DNA for the CDR3: TGTGCCTGGAACAGGGCCCTAAGGCCCCAGCATTTT.

The chain joins TRBV6-2 or TRBV6-3 to TRBJ2-3, with 12 bases matching TRBD2. With V trimmed by 6 bases and J by 6 bases, 10 bases remained unmatched. From germline, CDR1 is MNHEY and CDR2 SVGEGT. The CDR3 length is 16 residues. The CDR3 region is CASSRLAGELVDTQYF. The CDR3 nucleotides are TGTGCCAGCAGCCGACTAGCGGGAGAATTGGTGGATACGCAGTATTTT.

This chain joins TRBV5-6 and TRBJ2-1; no clear D. Germline CDR1 and CDR2: SGHDT and YYEEEE. This CDR3 is built from 15 residues. The ends were cut back, 3 bases at V and 6 bases at J, with 16 bases in the middle. The CDR3 here is CASSSGLRPFNEQFF. CDR3 DNA: TGTGCCAGCAGCTCCGGGCTCCGCCCCTTCAATGAGCAGTTCTTC.

This chain uses TRBV18 with TRBJ1-2; D remains ambiguous. The CDR3 is 15 residues long. The germline V gene has CDR1 KGHSH and CDR2 LQKENI. V lost 5 bases, J lost 0 bases, and 13 bases lay in between. CDR3 in amino acids: CASSTQQSPNYGYTF. The CDR3, as DNA: TGTGCCAGCTCAACCCAACAGAGTCCTAACTATGGCTACACCTTC. The full variable domain, rest sourced from reference TRBV18 and TRBJ1-2, is NAGVMQNPRHLVRRRGQEARLRCSPMKGHSHVYWYRQLPEEGLKFMVYLQKENIIDESGMPKERFSAEFPKEGPSILRIQQVVRGDSAAYFCASSTQQSPNYGYTFGSGTRLTVV.

The CDR3 reads CASSYIQGSGNTIYF. The CDR3 DNA reads as TGTGCCAGCAGTTACATACAGGGGTCTGGAAACACCATATATTTT. The rearrangement uses TRBV6-5 and TRBJ1-3; TRBD1 aligns across 7 bases. J was trimmed by 1 base and V by 2 bases; bases with no gene match: 2. The CDR3 covers 15 residues. Germline V gives CDR1 MNHEY, CDR2 SVGAGI.

The CDR3 nucleotides read TGTGCCAGCAGCGTAGGGGGACCATCGTACCAAGAGACCCAGTACTTC. Protein: CASSVGGPSYQETQYF. The chain has TRBV9 and TRBJ2-5; D tentatively fits TRBD1 or TRBD2 (5 bases each). Germline values: CDR1 SGDLS, CDR2 YYNGEE. Trimming left V 0 bases short and J 0 bases short, with 12 bases between. The length of the CDR3 is 16 residues.

The genes are TRBV5-5 and TRBJ2-4, with D perhaps matching TRBD1 (6 bases). The CDR3 runs to 19 residues. V was shortened by 2 bases and J by 0 bases, with 21 bases between the two germline ends. Germline-derived CDR1 and CDR2 are SGHKS and YYEKEE (reference sequence). The CDR3 DNA follows: TGTGCCAGCAGCTTTTCCCCCCGACAGGTAGTCTTAGCCAAAAACATTCAGTACTTC. It codes for CASSFSPRQVVLAKNIQYF. Using reference TRBV5-5 and TRBJ2-4 for the parts outside the CDR3, the full variable domain is DAGVTQSPTHLIKTRGQQVTLRCSPISGHKSVSWYQQVLGQGPQFIFQYYEKEERGRGNFPDRFSARQFPNYSSELNVNALLLGDSALYLCASSFSPRQVVLAKNIQYFGAGTRLSVL.

This clone was picked up one time. The genes are TRBV29-1 and TRBJ1-1; the D is unclear. V gave up 6 bases and J gave up 3 bases, with 11 bases separating them. The CDR3 totals 12 residues. CDR1 and CDR2 from the germline V gene are SQVTM and ANQGSEA. CDR3 sequence reads: CSVAARDTEAFF. CDR3 bases: TGCAGCGTCGCCGCCCGGGACACTGAAGCTTTCTTT.

This chain uses TRBV3-1 (or the pseudogene TRBV3-2) with TRBJ2-7; D unresolved. Germline assignment: CDR1 LGHDT and CDR2 YNNKEL (reference sequence). Trimming took 4 bases from V and 3 from J, leaving 4 bases between them. The CDR3 has 11 amino acids. The CDR3 loop is CASSRYYEQYF. The CDR3 coding sequence is TGTGCCAGCAGCCGATACTACGAGCAGTACTTC.

This clone was detected only once. The rearrangement joins TRBV6-2 or TRBV6-3 to TRBJ2-3; D may be TRBD1 (6 bases). This CDR3 comprises 14 residues. Trimming removed 5 bases at V and 4 bases at J, with 13 bases between. CDR1 is MNHEY, CDR2 SVGEGT, per germline. The CDR3 DNA follows: TGTGCCAGCAGTATACAGGGACCCCCAGATACGCAGTATTTT. This encodes CASSIQGPPDTQYF.

The chain uses TRBV7-3 and TRBJ2-2; 13 bases are a match to TRBD2. This CDR3 has 19 amino acids. From germline, CDR1 is SGHTA and CDR2 FQGTGA. The V and J ends lost 2 bases and 4 bases, in that order; junction bases with no gene match: 10. CDR3 sequence (DNA): TGTGCCAGCAGCTTAGATCGACGAACTAGCGGGAGGGCCACCGGGGAGCTGTTTTTT. Translated: CASSLDRRTSGRATGELFF.

This rearrangement joins TRBV4-3 to TRBJ2-5, with 9 bases identical to TRBD1. The germline V gene has CDR1 LGHNA and CDR2 YSLEER. The CDR3 consists of 14 residues. V dropped 4 bases and J dropped 5; count of bases not matched to a gene: 5. CDR3 in DNA: TGCGCCAGCAGCCGGGGACAGGGCGGGGAGACCCAGTACTTC. As protein: CASSRGQGGETQYF.